The 21 T cell receptor beta chains below come from one sample, sequenced in a study of blood T cell repertoires in COVID-19. Assay used: immunoSEQ multiplex PCR; TCRdb lists only in-frame clones, some missing. Of about 400,000 clones listed, around 92% are singletons. The material sequenced was PBMCs or T cells enriched from blood (not recorded which). The source is a woman younger than 45 who had recovered from COVID-19.

J is TRBJ2-5 and V is TRBV12-5; 7 bases are shared with TRBD2. The junction had 3 bases not matched to a gene; V was cut back by 0 bases and J by 5 bases. The length of the CDR3 is 14 residues. CDR1 and CDR2 from the germline V gene are LGHNT and FRNRAP. CDR3 in amino acids: CASGLVWGGETQYF. CDR3 DNA sequence: TGTGCTAGTGGTTTGGTATGGGGGGGTGAGACCCAGTACTTC.

The V gene is TRBV4-3, the J gene TRBJ1-6; D unclear. This CDR3 has 13 residues. Germline CDR1 is LGHNA and CDR2 is YSLEER. Trimming pared 0 bases from V and 12 bases from J, leaving 9 bases between. CDR3 amino acids: CASSQDRGRPLHF. CDR3 DNA: TGCGCCAGCAGCCAAGATCGAGGGCGACCCCTCCACTTT.

The gene calls are TRBV6-6 and TRBJ1-5; 9 bases are shared with TRBD1. The CDR3 contains 17 residues. The trim removed 5 bases at V and 1 base at J, leaving 9 bases unmatched. Germline CDR1 is MNHNY and CDR2 is SVGAGI (reference sequence). CDR3 loop: CASSHRGRGESNQPQHF. The CDR3 nucleotides read TGTGCCAGCAGTCACAGGGGGCGAGGCGAGAGCAATCAGCCCCAGCATTTT.

The chain has TRBV2 and TRBJ2-2; 9 bases align to TRBD1. CDR1 SNHLY and CDR2 FYNNEI come from the germline V gene. J lost 4 bases, V lost 9 bases, and 6 bases had no gene match. This CDR3 is 14 amino acids long. In DNA form, the CDR3 reads TGTGCCAGGTCCGGGACAGGGTCCACCGGGGAGCTGTTTTTT. Translated: CARSGTGSTGELFF.

J is TRBJ1-3 and V is TRBV28; a weak D match, TRBD1 (5 bases). The length of the CDR3 is 17 residues. V was pared by 5 bases and J by 0 bases, with 17 bases between. Germline V CDR1 and CDR2: MDHEN, SYDVKM. The CDR3 here is CASSIRGYRNSGNTIYF. CDR3 DNA sequence: TGTGCCAGCAGTATAAGGGGATACAGGAACTCTGGAAACACCATATATTTT.

The gene calls are TRBV5-1 and TRBJ1-5; D gene uncertain. Germline V CDR1 and CDR2: SGHRS, YFSETQ. The V end was cut by 3 bases, the J end by 1 base, with 11 bases between. The CDR3 is 15 residues long. The CDR3 region is CASSSEGLSNQPQHF. The CDR3 region has the DNA TGCGCCAGCAGCTCAGAGGGTTTGAGCAATCAGCCCCAGCATTTT.

This chain joins TRBV4-3 and TRBJ1-2; D gene uncertain. There are 15 residues in the CDR3. Germline CDR1 LGHNA, CDR2 YSLEER. The V and J ends lost 1 base and 0 bases respectively, with 9 bases between them. CDR3 in DNA: TGCGCCAGCAGCCAAGGTGAGGGATCTAACTATGGCTACACCTTC. Translation gives CASSQGEGSNYGYTF.

The chain couples TRBV6-5 to TRBJ2-1; no reliable D call. This CDR3 region has 12 residues. Germline loops: CDR1 MNHEY, CDR2 SVGAGI. The germline V and J ends were trimmed by 5 bases and 6 bases, with 8 bases remaining between them. The CDR3 loop is CASSRGSNEQFF. The CDR3 DNA reads as TGTGCCAGCAGTCGCGGCAGCAATGAGCAGTTCTTC.

This chain links TRBV20-1 with TRBJ2-3, with 11 bases identical to TRBD2. The V gene end was trimmed by 3 bases and the J gene end by 3 bases; junction bases not matched to a gene: 5. Germline V gene sequence: CDR1 DFQATT, CDR2 SNEGSKA (reference sequence). This CDR3 is built from 15 residues. The CDR3 bases are TGCAGTGCTAGTCCCCCTAGCGGGGGGACAGATACGCAGTATTTT. Translated, it gives CSASPPSGGTDTQYF.

This sequence joins TRBV7-8 and TRBJ1-1; D perhaps matches TRBD1 (5 bases). The germline V gene has CDR1 SGHVS and CDR2 FQNEAQ. CDR3 size: 15 residues. V shed 1 base and J shed 3 bases, with 12 bases lying between them. The CDR3 bases are TGTGCCAGCAGCTTAGAAAGGGGCAAGTACACTGAAGCTTTCTTT. Protein product: CASSLERGKYTEAFF.

J is TRBJ2-7 and V is TRBV7-8, with 8 nucleotides matching TRBD2. The CDR3 totals 15 residues. V was clipped by 5 bases and J by 3 bases; unmatched bases: 9. Per the germline V gene, CDR1 is SGHVS and CDR2 is FQNEAQ. The CDR3 region is CASSLDGGANYEQYF. The CDR3 DNA is TGTGCCAGCAGCCTCGACGGGGGGGCCAACTACGAGCAGTACTTC.

The rearrangement joins TRBV15 to TRBJ1-1; D uncertain. The CDR3 has 15 amino acids. The germline V gene encodes CDR1 LNHNV and CDR2 YYDKDF (reference sequence). The V end lost 0 bases, the J end lost 1 base, and 9 bases lay between the germline ends. CDR3 amino acids: CATSRDRLWNTEAFF. CDR3 bases: TGTGCCACCAGCAGAGATCGGTTGTGGAACACTGAAGCTTTCTTT.

The chain is built from TRBV30 and TRBJ1-2; 9 bases line up with TRBD1. Germline values: CDR1 GTSNPN, CDR2 SVGIG (reference sequence). The CDR3 extends over 13 amino acids. V trimming: 0 bases; J trimming: 7 bases; junction bases outside the gene matches: 3. The CDR3 loop is CAWSVTGGTGYTF. Written as DNA, the CDR3 is TGTGCCTGGAGTGTTACAGGGGGCACTGGCTACACCTTC.

V usage is TRBV27 and J usage is TRBJ2-2, with D maybe TRBD1 (6 bases). The CDR3 sequence is 15 residues long. Germline CDR1 reads MNHEY; CDR2 reads SMNVEV (reference sequence). V lost 6 bases and J 4 bases, leaving 15 bases between the germline ends. CDR3 nucleotide sequence: TGTGCCAGCAGACGGCGCGAAGGGGGCACCGGGGAGCTGTTTTTT. As protein: CASRRREGGTGELFF.

The CDR3 DNA is TGTGCCAGCAGCCAAGAAAGACAGGGGCTAAACAATGAGCAGTTCTTC. This codes for CASSQERQGLNNEQFF. V and J are TRBV3-1 (or the pseudogene TRBV3-2) and TRBJ2-1; 8 bases match TRBD1. CDR1 is LGHDT and CDR2 is YNNKEL in the germline V gene (reference sequence). Trimming at V came to 0 bases and at J to 5 bases, leaving 6 bases not matched to a gene. The CDR3 has 16 amino acids.

This chain links TRBV7-9 with TRBJ2-3; 9 bases line up with TRBD1. Germline V gene sequence: CDR1 SEHNR, CDR2 FQNEAQ (reference sequence). Unmatched junction bases numbered 9, after V lost 5 bases and J lost 3 bases. The CDR3 consists of 16 residues. Here the CDR3 DNA reads TGTGCCAGCAGCCAACAGGGGGCGTTGGTGACAGATACGCAGTATTTT. As protein: CASSQQGALVTDTQYF.

V usage is TRBV5-4 and J usage is TRBJ2-1; D remains ambiguous. Germline V gives CDR1 SGHNT, CDR2 YYREEE (reference sequence). Trimming stripped 2 bases from V and 7 bases from J, with 16 bases between. The CDR3 contains 15 residues. The CDR3 loop reads CASSLGSGSRNEQFF. The CDR3, as DNA: TGTGCCAGCAGCTTAGGATCCGGGTCGCGGAATGAGCAGTTCTTC.

The chain links TRBV10-3 to TRBJ2-6, with TRBD1 matching over 7 bases. This CDR3 spans 15 amino acids. CDR1 is ENHRY, CDR2 SYGVKD, per germline. The V segment lost 2 bases and the J segment 4 bases; nucleotides outside the gene matches: 2. The CDR3 region has the DNA TGTGCCATCAGTGAGGGGACAGCCGGGGCCAACGTCCTGACTTTC. Amino acids: CAISEGTAGANVLTF.

As regards this clone: The sample carries other DNA sequences with the same CDR3. V usage is TRBV2 and J usage is TRBJ1-5, with 10 bases lining up with TRBD1. This CDR3 contains 14 residues. Germline CDR1 and CDR2: SNHLY and FYNNEI. V dropped 4 bases and J dropped 4; count of bases not matched to a gene: 1. CDR3: CASSGTGGNQPQHF. In nucleotides, the CDR3 is TGTGCCAGCAGTGGGACAGGGGGGAATCAGCCCCAGCATTTT.

The gene calls are TRBV15 and TRBJ1-5; 7 bases match TRBD1. With 0 bases clipped from V and 2 bases from J, the junction kept 7 bases outside the gene matches. This CDR3 contains 17 residues. The germline CDR1 and CDR2 sequences are LNHNV and YYDKDF (reference sequence). CDR3: CATSRDQLGTGNQPQHF. Written as DNA, the CDR3 is TGTGCCACCAGCAGAGATCAGCTTGGGACAGGCAATCAGCCCCAGCATTTT.

The gene calls are TRBV7-2 and TRBJ2-5; weak D call: TRBD2 (6 bases). V was pared by 1 base and J by 5 bases, with 11 bases between. The CDR3 is 14 residues long. Per germline, CDR1 SGHTA and CDR2 FQGNSA. As DNA, the CDR3 is TGTGCCAGCAGCTTAGTTTTAGGGAGGGAGACCCAGTACTTC. This gives the protein CASSLVLGRETQYF.